The entry that follows covers one T cell receptor (beta chain) sequence. This CDR3 region has 15 residues. Looked up from germline, CDR1 is MNHEY and CDR2 is SVGAGI. V lost 4 bases and J 4 bases, leaving 14 bases between the germline ends. These data are taken from a study of blood T cell repertoires in COVID-19. Study in general: Sources were T cells, B-cell-depleted T cells, or PBMCs; the material itself was cDNA or gDNA.

Recruitment covered about 26 US areas and drew participants whose ages spanned roughly 18 to 90 years. In the source study's methods: Amplifying reference gene primers gave estimates of nucleated cell counts. Measured with immunoSEQ multiplex PCR; TCRdb has only the in-frame clones, and not every one. The V and J calls and the clone size are those of that table, but D and trimming were determined from the DNA. The repertoire consists of about 220,000 clones, with around 85% occurring once and the leading ten covering about 1.3%. This receptor was identified in a woman in her thirties or forties with acute COVID-19. The chain carries TRBV6-5 and TRBJ1-5; D is perhaps TRBD1 (6 bases). The sequenced sample consisted of PBMCs or T cells enriched from blood (not recorded which). DNA for the CDR3: TGTGCCAGCAGTTCCGACAGGCTCAAGAATCAGCCCCAGCATTTT. Translated, it gives CASSSDRLKNQPQHF.